The 8 T cell receptor beta chains below were found in one sample sequenced in a study of OX40 agonist ivuxolimab in advanced cancers. Here immunoSEQ multiplex PCR was the method, and the copy in TCRdb shows in-frame clones only, minus some. In the table there are 55,000 to 80,000 clones, about 89% of which are singletons. The sample consisted of CD4+ or CD8+ T cells sorted from blood, taken in a trial of the OX40 agonist ivuxolimab. Receptors originate from an adult with an advanced solid tumor such as melanoma, head and neck, liver or kidney cancer.

The rearrangement links TRBV4-1 to TRBJ2-3, with a weak D call TRBD2 (5 bases). The V gene's germline CDR1 is MGHRA and CDR2 YSYEKL. Trimming cost V 1 base and J 2 bases, with 13 bases left between them. The CDR3 is made up of 16 amino acids. The CDR3 nucleotides are TGCGCCAGCAGCCAAGTCGCAGGACTTGTCACAGATACGCAGTATTTT. Protein sequence: CASSQVAGLVTDTQYF.

The J gene is TRBJ2-3, the V gene TRBV18; 11 bases match TRBD2. Per germline, CDR1 KGHSH and CDR2 LQKENI. The CDR3 sequence is 16 residues long. J gave up 10 bases and V 2 bases, and 11 bases lay outside the gene matches. CDR3 DNA sequence: TGTGCCAGCTCACCAGATCTACCGGGACTAGCGGAGGCGCAGTATTTT. Translating it yields CASSPDLPGLAEAQYF.

The chain employs TRBV7-2 and TRBJ2-1; 9 nucleotides match TRBD1. The germline gives CDR1 SGHTA, CDR2 FQGNSA. The CDR3 has 16 amino acids. V shed 6 bases, J shed 4 bases, and the junction held 10 bases outside the gene matches. The CDR3 spells CASSRTGTGTYNEQFF. For the CDR3, the DNA is TGTGCCAGCAGTCGTACCGGGACAGGGACTTACAATGAGCAGTTCTTC.

J is TRBJ2-1 and V is TRBV28; TRBD2 might be the D (5 bases). Trimming shortened V by 8 bases and J by 3 bases, and 14 bases separated the two germline ends. The germline gives CDR1 MDHEN, CDR2 SYDVKM. The CDR3 has 14 amino acids. The CDR3 sequence: CASEEDGDYNEQFF. The CDR3 DNA reads TGTGCCAGCGAGGAGGACGGGGACTACAATGAGCAGTTCTTC.

The J gene is TRBJ2-7, the V gene TRBV7-8, with 10 bases fitting TRBD2. Germline lookup yields CDR1 SGHVS and CDR2 FQNEAQ. The CDR3 length is 17 residues. V trimming: 1 base; J trimming: 3 bases; junction bases outside the gene matches: 9. The CDR3 DNA follows: TGTGCCAGCAGCTTAGTAGAGAAGATAGCGGGAGGCTACGAGCAGTACTTC. Translating it yields CASSLVEKIAGGYEQYF.

The rearrangement joins TRBV6-6 to TRBJ2-1, with TRBD2 matching 11 bases. There are 15 residues in the CDR3. Trimming took 2 bases from V and 8 from J; bases not matched to a gene: 5. The germline gives CDR1 MNHNY, CDR2 SVGAGI (reference sequence). CDR3 DNA sequence: TGTGCCAGCAGTTACCGGACTAGCGGGCGGGATGAGCAGTTCTTC. This translates into CASSYRTSGRDEQFF.

The V gene is TRBV7-9, the J gene TRBJ2-5; D perhaps matches TRBD2 (6 bases). The V gene's germline CDR1 is SEHNR and CDR2 FQNEAQ (reference sequence). V was shortened by 5 bases and J by 2 bases, with 15 bases between the two germline ends. The CDR3 sequence is 15 residues long. The CDR3 reads CASSPVGAGQETQYF. CDR3 bases: TGTGCCAGCAGCCCGGTTGGGGCGGGGCAAGAGACCCAGTACTTC.

This chain uses TRBV5-8 with TRBJ1-1, with D tentatively TRBD1 (6 bases). Trimming took off 5 bases at V and 0 bases at J, with 23 bases between the two ends. CDR1 and CDR2 (germline): SGHTS, YDEGEE. The CDR3 consists of 18 residues. CDR3 sequence reads: CASSPERGASPLNTEAFF. The DNA for the CDR3 is TGTGCCAGCAGTCCCGAACGGGGGGCGAGCCCCTTGAACACTGAAGCTTTCTTT.